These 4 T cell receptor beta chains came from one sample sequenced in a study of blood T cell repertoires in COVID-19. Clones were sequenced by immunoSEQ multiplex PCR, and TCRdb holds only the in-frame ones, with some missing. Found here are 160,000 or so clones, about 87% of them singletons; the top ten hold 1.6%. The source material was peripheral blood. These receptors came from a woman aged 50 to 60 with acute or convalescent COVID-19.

CDR3 DNA: TGTGCCACCAGTGACCCACGGCCGAGCTGGGGCCCCACCAGGGAGACCCAGTACTTC. Its translation: CATSDPRPSWGPTRETQYF. This chain connects TRBV24-1 to TRBJ2-5; D may be TRBD1 (5 bases). The CDR3 extends over 19 amino acids. Germline CDR1 and CDR2: KGHDR and SFDVKD. The V gene lost 4 bases and the J gene lost 5 bases, with 28 bases spanning the gap.

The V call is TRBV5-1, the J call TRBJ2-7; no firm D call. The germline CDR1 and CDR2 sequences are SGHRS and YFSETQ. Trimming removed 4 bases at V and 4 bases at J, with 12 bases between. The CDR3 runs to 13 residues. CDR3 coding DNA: TGCGCCAGCAGCGGTGGTGGGCTTTACGAGCAGTACTTC. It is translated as CASSGGGLYEQYF.

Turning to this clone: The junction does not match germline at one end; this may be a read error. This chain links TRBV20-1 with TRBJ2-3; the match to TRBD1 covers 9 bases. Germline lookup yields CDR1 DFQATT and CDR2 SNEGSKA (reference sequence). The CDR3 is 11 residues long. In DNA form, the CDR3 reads TGCAGCCCCCGGACAGGGGATAAGCAGTATTTT. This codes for CSPRTGDKQYF.

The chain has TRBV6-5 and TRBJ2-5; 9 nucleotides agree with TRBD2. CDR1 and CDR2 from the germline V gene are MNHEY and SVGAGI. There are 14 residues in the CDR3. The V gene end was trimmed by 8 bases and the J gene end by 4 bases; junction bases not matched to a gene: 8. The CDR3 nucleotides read TGTGCCAGCCGACCTAGCGGGACGGGAGAGACCCAGTACTTC. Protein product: CASRPSGTGETQYF.